This entry describes one TCR beta chain. It lacks a known antigen. One base away there is no much larger clone; base qualities are not given. For CDR1 and CDR2, the germline V gene lists KGHDR and SFDVKD. V loses 1 base of germline sequence and J loses 5 bases, and the interval between the two ends is 8 bases. The CDR3 runs 14 residues from the cysteine to the phenylalanine. Only the CDR3 DNA is retained, 42 bases long and in frame from the first base. Ficoll-Paque density gradient centrifugation was the method used to isolate PBMCs. This sample is part of a study of T-cell memory formation after mild COVID-19 (dated by TCRdb to the early 2020s). For the study in its entirety: TCR sequence clusters from the two donors were found to be largely donor specific. The cohort comprised two young, previously healthy adult volunteers, one female and one male. In a couple of donors, T-cell clones that expanded and contracted after mild COVID-19 were followed by sequencing TCRalpha and TCRbeta repertoires longitudinally. The full study reports these points: The second-wave clones that peaked on day 37 were not confirmed to be SARS-CoV-2 specific. Contracting CD4+ clones were located mainly in the CM and EM memory subsets, whereas CD8+ clones were found to be enriched in EMRA. Clones that contracted from day 15 to 85 showed balanced CD4/CD8 phenotypes, whereas a second wave of clones that expanded from day 15 to 37 leaned towards CD4+. Some responding clones were found in pre-infection memory, which suggests that pre-existing cross-reactive memory T cells took part in the SARS-CoV-2 response. The study covered only a couple of mild cases, and larger cohorts including severe cases with pre-infection samples were considered necessary.

TCRdb lists the instrument as Illumina NovaSeq 6000. Using 5'RACE with constant-segment primers, TCRalpha and TCRbeta cDNA libraries were constructed, with sample barcodes and unique molecular identifiers added in the process. Trizol reagent was used to extract RNA from every sample. Libraries were amplified in two PCR steps, with a second sample barcode and Illumina TruSeq adapters added in the second step. Sequencing of libraries was performed on an Illumina NovaSeq with 2 x 150 bp paired-end reads. In the original analysis: Reads were demultiplexed and collapsed into UMI-guided consensus sequences with migec v1.2.7. With mixcr v2.1.11, UMI consensuses were aligned to TRA and TRB V and J templates and assembled into clonotypes. Clonotypes were classified as expanded or contracted when called significant by both edgeR and NoisET, with noise models trained on biological replicates. For edgeR calls, the cutoffs were a false discovery rate-adjusted p below 0.01 and a log2 fold-change threshold of 1. As an exploratory analysis of dynamics, max-normalized trajectories of the 1000 most abundant clonotypes were examined by PCA with hierarchical clustering. Separately sequenced CD4+ and CD8+ repertoires were used to assign the CD4 or CD8 phenotype of responding clones. TCRdb trimmed public reads at Q25 via fastp, called clones via MiXCR and kept in-frame beta chains. Rows with a matching CDR3 protein are joined into one entry that keeps the most common DNA and genes. V and J calls and clone size were set by TCRdb, not the authors. The sample table lists about 340,000 distinct CDR3 sequences, roughly 14% of them with a count of one. Of the sample, about 22% falls within the top ten clones.

The source of this sequence is a man younger than 30 who had mild COVID-19 (a few samples of this study predate the infection). The sample titles of this study are shuffled in the database, so cell type and time point are left out; the donor was told from shared clones. Sequenced: PBMCs or a T cell subset sorted from them (not recorded which). In this chain, TRBV24-1 is recombined with TRBJ1-5; the D gene identity is not certain. The sequenced DNA is TGTGCCACCAGTGATTTCGGAAGTTATCAGCCCCAGCATTTT. Its protein reads: CATSDFGSYQPQHF.